A selection of T cell receptor beta chains follows, all from one sample in a study of blood T cell repertoires in COVID-19. Sequencing used immunoSEQ multiplex PCR; TCRdb keeps in-frame clones, though not all of them. This sample yields about 340,000 clones, of which just over 85% are seen a single time; 4% to 5% belongs to the top ten. The sequencing sample was made of PBMCs or T cells enriched from blood (not recorded which). These receptors originate from a woman in her thirties or forties with acute COVID-19. CDR3s include the opening cysteine and the closing phenylalanine or tryptophan. The order of the fields is V gene, D gene, clone size, J gene, CDR3 protein, CDR3 DNA. The D gene is left open where the match is weak. The listing skips clone size in some rows; elsewhere it reads once, few, many or a size class.

TRBV28	-	-	TRBJ2-7	CASSRDNTGHFRSYEQYF	TGTGCCAGCAGTCGAGACAATACAGGGCATTTTCGCTCCTACGAGCAGTACTTC
TRBV6-5	-	once	TRBJ1-2	CASRADSAGGGYTF	TGTGCCAGCAGGGCGGACAGCGCGGGTGGTGGCTACACCTTC
TRBV7-8	-	-	TRBJ1-2	CASSYTKAGEGYTF	TGTGCCAGCAGTTACACGAAGGCGGGGGAGGGCTACACCTTC
TRBV4-2	TRBD2	-	TRBJ2-1	CASSRSGGPSDEQFF	TGTGCCAGCAGCCGTAGCGGGGGCCCTTCGGATGAGCAGTTCTTC
TRBV10-3	-	-	TRBJ2-5	CAISDGAQETQYF	TGTGCCATCAGTGATGGGGCCCAAGAGACCCAGTACTTC
TRBV19	-	-	TRBJ2-7	CASRLVHGTYEQYF	TGTGCCAGTAGGTTGGTTCACGGGACCTACGAGCAGTACTTC
TRBV18	TRBD1	-	TRBJ2-3	CASSPRPGQGADTQYF	TGTGCCAGCTCACCGAGACCGGGACAGGGAGCAGATACGCAGTATTTT
TRBV11-2	TRBD1	-	TRBJ2-3	CASSPGSGTGYSTDTQYF	TGTGCCAGCAGCCCGGGGTCCGGGACAGGGTATAGCACAGATACGCAGTATTTT
TRBV7-2	-	-	TRBJ1-4	CASSFGAWRGGNEKLFF	TGTGCCAGCAGTTTCGGCGCTTGGCGAGGGGGTAATGAAAAACTGTTTTTT
TRBV11-1	TRBD1	once	TRBJ1-1	CASSSDRGLNTEAFF	TGTGCCAGCAGCTCCGACAGGGGCCTAAACACTGAAGCTTTCTTT
TRBV7-9	TRBD2	-	TRBJ2-5	CASSSSGTSGKETQYF	TGTGCCAGCAGCTCATCCGGGACTAGCGGTAAAGAGACCCAGTACTTC
TRBV19	-	-	TRBJ2-3	CASSIRGSPDTQYF	TGTGCCAGTAGTATTAGGGGGTCACCAGATACGCAGTATTTT
TRBV7-6	-	-	TRBJ2-7	CASSLLPGTGSNYEQYF	TGTGCCAGCAGCCTACTCCCGGGAACCGGTTCAAACTACGAGCAGTACTTC
TRBV9	-	-	TRBJ2-7	CASSVGEVPYEQYF	TGTGCCAGCAGCGTAGGTGAGGTGCCCTACGAGCAGTACTTC
TRBV18	-	once	TRBJ1-4	CASSRSGLNEKLFF	TGTGCCAGCTCACGATCAGGTCTTAATGAAAAACTGTTTTTT
TRBV5-1	-	-	TRBJ1-5	CASSLGESSNQPQHF	TGCGCCAGCAGCTTGGGTGAGTCTAGCAATCAGCCCCAGCATTTT
TRBV6-5	TRBD1	-	TRBJ1-5	CASSPDRGDQPQHF	TGTGCCAGCAGCCCGGACAGGGGTGATCAGCCCCAGCATTTT
TRBV23-1	-	-	TRBJ1-5	CASSDDSQHF	TGCGCCAGCAGTGATGACAGCCAGCATTTT
TRBV6-1	-	-	TRBJ2-6	CASSEGGAPSSGANVLTF	TGTGCCAGCAGTGAAGGCGGGGCCCCCAGCTCTGGGGCCAACGTCCTGACTTTC
TRBV6-2/TRBV6-3	-	-	TRBJ2-1	CASSPKRGNEQFF	TGTGCCAGCAGTCCCAAAAGAGGGAATGAGCAGTTCTTC
TRBV5-8	-	-	TRBJ1-2	CASSLLIGGKWGYTF	TGTGCCAGCAGCTTGTTAATTGGGGGCAAGTGGGGCTACACCTTC
TRBV11-1	TRBD1	few	TRBJ1-1	CASSAGRGRANTEAFF	TGTGCCAGCAGCGCCGGCAGGGGGCGGGCGAACACTGAAGCTTTCTTT
TRBV18	-	once	TRBJ1-5	CASSPTGNQPQHF	TGTGCCAGCTCACCAACGGGAAACCAGCCCCAGCATTTT
TRBV5-1	TRBD1	-	TRBJ1-2	CASSPSQGAGGYTF	TGCGCCAGCAGCCCTAGCCAGGGGGCCGGTGGCTACACCTTC
TRBV3-1/TRBV3-2	-	-	TRBJ2-4	CASSQEGPEGRHLAKNIQYF	TGTGCCAGCAGCCAAGAGGGCCCCGAGGGCAGGCACCTAGCCAAAAACATTCAGTACTTC
TRBV9	TRBD2	-	TRBJ2-7	CASSISGGPYEQYF	TGTGCCAGCAGCATTAGCGGGGGTCCCTACGAGCAGTACTTC
TRBV11-2	-	-	TRBJ1-3	CASSPGGNSGNTIYF	TGTGCCAGCAGCCCGGGGGGGAACTCTGGAAACACCATATATTTT
TRBV11-2	TRBD1	-	TRBJ1-2	CASSSGLWGQGIRGYTF	TGTGCCAGCAGCTCCGGGCTGTGGGGACAGGGGATTCGTGGCTACACCTTC
TRBV5-1	-	-	TRBJ1-4	CASSAGLSTNEKLFF	TGCGCCAGCAGTGCAGGGCTATCAACTAATGAAAAACTGTTTTTT
TRBV19	-	-	TRBJ2-2	CASKQEAFLESLLGGELFF	TGTGCCAGTAAGCAAGAGGCTTTTTTAGAGTCTCTTTTGGGCGGGGAGCTGTTTTTT
TRBV18	TRBD1	-	TRBJ2-3	CASSPRDRGGDTQYF	TGTGCCAGCTCACCCCGGGACAGGGGAGGAGATACGCAGTATTTT
TRBV4-3	TRBD1	-	TRBJ2-1	CASSQYGQGLQFF	TGCGCCAGCAGCCAATATGGACAGGGATTGCAGTTCTTC
TRBV5-1	-	-	TRBJ1-1	CASISDNSAFF	TGCGCCAGCATTTCAGATAATTCAGCTTTCTTT
TRBV14	TRBD1	-	TRBJ2-7	CASSRPGTGGEQYF	TGTGCCAGCAGCCGCCCCGGGACAGGCGGCGAGCAGTACTTC
TRBV7-8	-	-	TRBJ1-3	CASSSWGGHGNTIYF	TGTGCCAGCAGCTCCTGGGGGGGGCATGGAAACACCATATATTTT
TRBV27	-	few	TRBJ1-1	CASRVQGKNTEAFF	TGTGCCAGCAGGGTACAGGGAAAGAACACTGAAGCTTTCTTT
TRBV7-6	TRBD1	-	TRBJ1-2	CASSPLTGQNGYTF	TGTGCCAGCAGCCCCCTGACAGGGCAGAATGGCTACACCTTC
TRBV5-3	TRBD1	-	TRBJ2-7	CARSLVRRPGDRGSSSYEQYF	TGTGCCAGAAGCTTGGTCCGACGACCGGGGGACAGGGGGTCCAGCTCCTACGAGCAGTACTTC
TRBV27	TRBD1	-	TRBJ1-1	CASRITRTGGTEAFF	TGTGCCAGCAGGATAACGAGGACAGGGGGGACTGAAGCTTTCTTT
TRBV11-2	TRBD2	-	TRBJ2-3	CASSSRSLSGSPDTQYF	TGTGCCAGCAGCTCCCGATCGTTAAGCGGGAGCCCAGATACGCAGTATTTT
TRBV6-5	-	-	TRBJ2-7	CASSYSFGEDEQYF	TGTGCCAGCAGTTACTCATTCGGGGAGGACGAGCAGTACTTC
TRBV9	TRBD2	-	TRBJ2-1	CASSPRGGGPYNEQFF	TGTGCCAGCAGCCCCAGGGGCGGGGGGCCCTACAATGAGCAGTTCTTC
TRBV5-6	-	once	TRBJ1-3	CASSLGQRGNTIYF	TGTGCCAGCAGCTTGGGCCAGCGTGGAAACACCATATATTTT
TRBV19	-	-	TRBJ1-4	CASSAGALGEKLFF	TGTGCCAGTAGTGCAGGGGCTTTGGGTGAAAAACTGTTTTTT
TRBV5-5	TRBD2	-	TRBJ2-3	CASSFSGGGDTQYF	TGTGCCAGCAGCTTTTCGGGGGGAGGTGATACGCAGTATTTT
TRBV5-6	TRBD1	-	TRBJ2-3	CASRLGQGTDTQYF	TGTGCCAGCAGACTTGGACAGGGCACAGATACGCAGTATTTT
TRBV7-2	-	-	TRBJ2-3	CASSLIADTDTQYF	TGTGCCAGCAGCTTAATAGCGGACACAGATACGCAGTATTTT
TRBV2	TRBD1	-	TRBJ1-2	CASSELAGGGYTF	TGTGCCAGCAGTGAGTTGGCAGGGGGCGGCTACACCTTC
TRBV5-1	TRBD2	-	TRBJ2-3	CASSETSGSVSDTQYF	TGCGCCAGCAGCGAAACTAGCGGGAGTGTCTCAGATACGCAGTATTTT
TRBV5-6	-	-	TRBJ1-2	CASRPRIRETSVGYTF	TGTGCCAGCAGACCTCGAATTAGGGAGACCTCGGTCGGCTACACCTTC
TRBV29-1	-	-	TRBJ2-2	CSVGWAGLAGELFF	TGCAGCGTTGGGTGGGCAGGGTTAGCCGGGGAGCTGTTTTTT
TRBV6-2/TRBV6-3	-	-	TRBJ1-2	CASSPSSGYTF	TGTGCCAGCAGCCCTTCCTCTGGCTACACCTTC